The clone carrying this TCR beta chain was observed a few times. Study processing details: Per sample, the median was around 100,000 TCRs, with values from approximately 25,000 to 650,000. TCRdb independently ran MiXCR on the RACE reads; one entry per CDR3 protein. TCRdb's processing, not the study's, gives the V and J calls here. The data contain around 56,000 distinct CDR3 sequences, 9.5% to 10% of them singletons. This entry is derived from a study of human T cells and chemical hapten exposure. On the study more broadly: Throughout the approximately 26-week study, diphenylcyclopropenone was applied weekly to the patients' scalps. Patch tests containing 0.01% DPC, applied to the upper back, were read at 6 days.

As for time point: pre-sensitization, week 0. Treatment of the sample: therapeutic diphenylcyclopropenone sensitization with weekly scalp DPC. Prior to application of each patch test, blood was drawn. This CDR3 has 14 residues. Deletions cut 1 base from V and 0 bases from J, with 8 bases between. Germline-derived CDR1 and CDR2 are DFQATT and SNEGSKA (reference sequence). V gene TRBV20-1 combines with J gene TRBJ2-3, with D hard to call. The sequencing used whole blood, collected in connection with sensitization to the hapten diphenylcyclopropenone (DPC). The receptor was isolated from a man aged 35-49 years with alopecia areata. Some clones in this sample may be carry-over from other donors' samples. CDR3 loop: CSARGPGSTDTQYF. Here the CDR3 DNA reads TGCAGTGCTAGAGGTCCAGGTAGCACAGATACGCAGTATTTT.